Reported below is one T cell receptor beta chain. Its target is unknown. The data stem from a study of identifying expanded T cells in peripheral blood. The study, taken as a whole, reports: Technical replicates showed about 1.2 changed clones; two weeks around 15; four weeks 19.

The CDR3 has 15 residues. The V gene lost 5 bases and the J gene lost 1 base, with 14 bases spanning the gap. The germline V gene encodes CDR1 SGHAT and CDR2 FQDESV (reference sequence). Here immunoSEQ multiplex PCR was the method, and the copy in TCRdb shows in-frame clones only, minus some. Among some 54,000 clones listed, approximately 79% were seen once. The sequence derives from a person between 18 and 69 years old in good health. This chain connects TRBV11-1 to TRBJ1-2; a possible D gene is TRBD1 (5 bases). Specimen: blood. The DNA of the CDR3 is TGTGCCAGCAGCGGCGAAGCTCAGGGTAACTATGGCTACACCTTC. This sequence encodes CASSGEAQGNYGYTF.